This TCR beta chain emerged from a study of response to subunit inactivated influenza vaccine. The study, taken as a whole, reports: Authors suggested few new T cells are recruited by each seasonal influenza vaccination.

This clonotype appeared a few times. Its antigen remains unknown. TCRdb reprocessed the RT-PCR reads via MiXCR and lists one record per CDR3 protein. This table holds a few hundred thousand distinct CDR3 sequences, about 12% found once. The CDR3 is 15 residues long. The V segment lost 6 bases and the J segment 1 base; nucleotides outside the gene matches: 8. CDR1 and CDR2 (germline): MNHNS, SASEGT. This sequence was found in a man over 45 who received an inactivated influenza vaccine. The chain employs TRBV6-1 and TRBJ2-7; TRBD2 matches at 8 bases. Sequencing was performed on non-naive T cells sorted from PBMCs, taken 14 days before vaccination. The chain's CDR3 is CASSLGERGSYEQYF. CDR3 in DNA: TGTGCCAGCAGCCTCGGGGAGCGGGGGTCCTACGAGCAGTACTTC.